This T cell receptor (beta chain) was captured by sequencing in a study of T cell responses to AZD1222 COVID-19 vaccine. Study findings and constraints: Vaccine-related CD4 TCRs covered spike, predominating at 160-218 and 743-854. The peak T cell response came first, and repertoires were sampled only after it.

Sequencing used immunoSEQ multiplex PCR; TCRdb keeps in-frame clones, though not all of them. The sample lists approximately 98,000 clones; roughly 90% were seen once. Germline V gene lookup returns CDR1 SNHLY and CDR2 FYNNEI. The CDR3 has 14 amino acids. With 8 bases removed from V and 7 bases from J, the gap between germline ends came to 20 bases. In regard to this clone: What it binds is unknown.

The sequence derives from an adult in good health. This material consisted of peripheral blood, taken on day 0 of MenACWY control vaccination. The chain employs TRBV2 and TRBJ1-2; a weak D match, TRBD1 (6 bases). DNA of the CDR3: TGTGCCAGCCTGACGCTACAGGGAGGGATTGGCTACACCTTC. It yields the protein CASLTLQGGIGYTF.